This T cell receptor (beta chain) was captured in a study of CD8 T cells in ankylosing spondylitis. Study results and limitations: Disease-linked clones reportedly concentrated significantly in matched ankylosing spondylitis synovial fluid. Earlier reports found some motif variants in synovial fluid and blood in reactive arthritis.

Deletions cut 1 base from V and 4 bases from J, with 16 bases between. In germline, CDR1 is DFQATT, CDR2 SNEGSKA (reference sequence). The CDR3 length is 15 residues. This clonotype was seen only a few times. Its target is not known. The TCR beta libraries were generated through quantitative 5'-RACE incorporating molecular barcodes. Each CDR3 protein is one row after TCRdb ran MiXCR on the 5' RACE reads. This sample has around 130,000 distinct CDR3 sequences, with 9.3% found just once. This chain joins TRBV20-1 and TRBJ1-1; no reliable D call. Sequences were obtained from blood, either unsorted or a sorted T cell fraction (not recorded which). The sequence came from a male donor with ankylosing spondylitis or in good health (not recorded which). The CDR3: CSARARRVASTEAFF. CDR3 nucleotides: TGCAGTGCTAGAGCCCGGAGGGTTGCGAGCACTGAAGCTTTCTTT.